This TCR beta chain was recorded in a study of blood T cell repertoires in COVID-19. TCRdb's copy holds only in-frame clones and misses some; the assay was immunoSEQ multiplex PCR. The sample lists 130,000 or so clones; about 81% were seen once. Trimming took 5 bases from V and 9 from J; bases not matched to a gene: 4. Germline V gene lookup returns CDR1 SGHTA and CDR2 FQGTGA. CDR3 size: 12 residues. Material for sequencing was PBMCs or T cells enriched from blood (not recorded which). The chain joins TRBV7-3 to TRBJ2-1; 7 bases fit TRBD1. The clonotype was recovered from a man aged 40-50 years with acute COVID-19. The CDR3 region has the DNA TGTGCCAGCAGCCGAGGGGGCCCTGAGCAGTTCTTC. Protein: CASSRGGPEQFF.